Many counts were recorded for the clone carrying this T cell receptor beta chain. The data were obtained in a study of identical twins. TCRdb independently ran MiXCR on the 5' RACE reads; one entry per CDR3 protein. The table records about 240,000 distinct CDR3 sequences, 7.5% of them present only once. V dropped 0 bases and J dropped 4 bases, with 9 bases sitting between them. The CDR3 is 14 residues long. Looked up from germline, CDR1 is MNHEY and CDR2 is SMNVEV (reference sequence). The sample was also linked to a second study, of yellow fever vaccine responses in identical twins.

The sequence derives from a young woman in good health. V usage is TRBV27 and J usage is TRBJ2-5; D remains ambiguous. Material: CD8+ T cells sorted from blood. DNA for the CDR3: TGTGCCAGCAGTTTATCAAGGGTAGGAGAGACCCAGTACTTC. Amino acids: CASSLSRVGETQYF.